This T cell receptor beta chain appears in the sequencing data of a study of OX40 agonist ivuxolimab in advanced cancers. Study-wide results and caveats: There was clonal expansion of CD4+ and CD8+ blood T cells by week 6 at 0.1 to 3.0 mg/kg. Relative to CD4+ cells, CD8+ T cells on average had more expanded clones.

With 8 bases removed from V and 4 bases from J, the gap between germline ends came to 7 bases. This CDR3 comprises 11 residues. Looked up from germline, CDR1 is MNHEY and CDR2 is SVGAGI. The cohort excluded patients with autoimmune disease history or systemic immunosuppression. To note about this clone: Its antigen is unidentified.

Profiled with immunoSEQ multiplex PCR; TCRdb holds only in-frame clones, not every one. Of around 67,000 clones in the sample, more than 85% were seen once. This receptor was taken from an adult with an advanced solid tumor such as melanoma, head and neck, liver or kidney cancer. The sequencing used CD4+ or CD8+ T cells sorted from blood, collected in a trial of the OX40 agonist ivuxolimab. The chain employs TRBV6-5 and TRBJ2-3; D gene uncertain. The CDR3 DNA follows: TGTGCCAGCGGGTTGGCAGATACGCAGTATTTT. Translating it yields CASGLADTQYF.